This T cell receptor beta chain was sequenced for a study of Ad26.COV2.S vaccination and SARS-CoV-2 variants. On the study more broadly: Participants got Ad26.COV2.S intramuscularly, once or twice 56 days apart. General study points: The study found similar non-spike TCR breadth in vaccine and placebo recipients.

TCRdb's table, derived via immunoSEQ multiplex PCR, lists solely in-frame clones and lacks some. The top ten hold about 1.9% of the sample, which has about 400,000 clones, around nine tenths seen once. As to treatment: approximately 18 received Ad26.COV2.S at low or high dose, single or two shots; a few received placebo; per-sample allocation not given. Collection of samples fell on day 63 after the first vaccine or placebo injection. V dropped 5 bases and J dropped 8 bases, with 20 bases sitting between them. From germline, CDR1 is SGHAT and CDR2 FQNNGV. The CDR3 spans 15 residues. Concerning this clone itself: The antigen is not known.

This sample comprised peripheral blood, obtained in a trial of Ad26.COV2.S vaccine versus placebo. The chain is built from TRBV11-2 and TRBJ2-3, with a tentative D call TRBD1 (6 bases). This clonotype originated in a person aged 18-65 years who received the Ad26.COV2.S COVID-19 vaccine or a placebo. The CDR3 bases are TGTGCCAGCAGCCCGCCCGGCCTCTTAGGGGGTACGCAGTATTTT. Amino acid sequence: CASSPPGLLGGTQYF.